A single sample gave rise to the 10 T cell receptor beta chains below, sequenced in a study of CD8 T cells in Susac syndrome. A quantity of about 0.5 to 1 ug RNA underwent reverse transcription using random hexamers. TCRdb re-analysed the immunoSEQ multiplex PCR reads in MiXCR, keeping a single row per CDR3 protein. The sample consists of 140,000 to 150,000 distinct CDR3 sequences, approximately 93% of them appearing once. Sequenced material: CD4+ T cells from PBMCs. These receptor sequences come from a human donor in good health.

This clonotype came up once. The CDR3 region has the DNA TGCAGTGCTAGTCCCCAGGGGTTTGGGTACACTGAAGCTTTCTTT. Its protein product is CSASPQGFGYTEAFF. The chain recombines TRBV20-1 with TRBJ1-1; a possible D gene is TRBD1 (6 bases). The CDR3 loop spans 15 amino acids. Trimming left V 3 bases short and J 3 bases short, with 17 bases between. The germline V gene has CDR1 DFQATT and CDR2 SNEGSKA (reference sequence).

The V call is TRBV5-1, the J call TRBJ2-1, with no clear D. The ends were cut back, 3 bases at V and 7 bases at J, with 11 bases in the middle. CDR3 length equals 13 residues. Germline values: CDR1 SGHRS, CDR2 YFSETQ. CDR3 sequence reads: CASSSLAANEQFF. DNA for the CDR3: TGCGCCAGCAGCTCGCTGGCCGCAAATGAGCAGTTCTTC.

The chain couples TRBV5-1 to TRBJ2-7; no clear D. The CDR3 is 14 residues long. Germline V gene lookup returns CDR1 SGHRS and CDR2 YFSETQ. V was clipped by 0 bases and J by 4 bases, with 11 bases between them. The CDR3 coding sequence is TGCGCCAGCAGCTTGGAAGGAAGGTCGTACGAGCAGTACTTC. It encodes CASSLEGRSYEQYF.

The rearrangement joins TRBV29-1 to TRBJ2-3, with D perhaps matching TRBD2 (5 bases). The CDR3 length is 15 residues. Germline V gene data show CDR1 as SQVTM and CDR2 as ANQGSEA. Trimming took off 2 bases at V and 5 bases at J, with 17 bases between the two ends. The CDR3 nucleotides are TGCAGCGTTGAACTCCTGAGGGCCCGCGGAGATACGCAGTATTTT. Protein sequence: CSVELLRARGDTQYF.

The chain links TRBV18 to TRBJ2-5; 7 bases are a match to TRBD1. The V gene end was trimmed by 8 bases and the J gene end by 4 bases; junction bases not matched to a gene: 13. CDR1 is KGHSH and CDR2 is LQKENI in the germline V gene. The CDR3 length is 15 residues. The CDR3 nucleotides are TGTGCCAGCGGAGACAGGGTGGGTTCCGGAGAGACCCAGTACTTC. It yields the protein CASGDRVGSGETQYF.

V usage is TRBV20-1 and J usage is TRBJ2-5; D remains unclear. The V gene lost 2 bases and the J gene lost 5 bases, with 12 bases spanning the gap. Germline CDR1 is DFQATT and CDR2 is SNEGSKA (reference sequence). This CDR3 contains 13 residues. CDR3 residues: CSARTPSGETQYF. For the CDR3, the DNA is TGCAGTGCTAGAACTCCATCTGGGGAGACCCAGTACTTC.

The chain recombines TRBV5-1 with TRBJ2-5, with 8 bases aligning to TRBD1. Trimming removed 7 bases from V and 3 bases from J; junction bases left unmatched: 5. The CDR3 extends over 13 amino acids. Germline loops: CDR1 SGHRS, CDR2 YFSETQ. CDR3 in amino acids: CASGDRMKETQYF. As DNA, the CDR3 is TGCGCCAGCGGGGACAGGATGAAAGAGACCCAGTACTTC.

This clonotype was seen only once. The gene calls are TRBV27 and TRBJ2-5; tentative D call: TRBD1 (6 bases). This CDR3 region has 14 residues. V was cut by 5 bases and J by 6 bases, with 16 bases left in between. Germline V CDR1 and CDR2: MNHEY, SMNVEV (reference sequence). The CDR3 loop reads CASSIQTGWQTQYF. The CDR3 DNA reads TGTGCCAGCAGTATCCAGACAGGCTGGCAGACCCAGTACTTC.

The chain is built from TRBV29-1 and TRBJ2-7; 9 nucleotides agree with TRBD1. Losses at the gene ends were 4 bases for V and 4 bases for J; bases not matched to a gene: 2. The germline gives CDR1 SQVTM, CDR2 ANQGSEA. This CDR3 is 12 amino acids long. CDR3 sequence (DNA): TGCAGCGTTGGACAGGGGGTATACGAGCAGTACTTC. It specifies CSVGQGVYEQYF.

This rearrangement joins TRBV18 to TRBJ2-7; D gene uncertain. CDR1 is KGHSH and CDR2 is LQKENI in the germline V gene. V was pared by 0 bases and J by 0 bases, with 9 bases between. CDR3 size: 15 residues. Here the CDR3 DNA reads TGTGCCAGCTCACCACCTGGTCGCAGCTCCTACGAGCAGTACTTC. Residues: CASSPPGRSSYEQYF.